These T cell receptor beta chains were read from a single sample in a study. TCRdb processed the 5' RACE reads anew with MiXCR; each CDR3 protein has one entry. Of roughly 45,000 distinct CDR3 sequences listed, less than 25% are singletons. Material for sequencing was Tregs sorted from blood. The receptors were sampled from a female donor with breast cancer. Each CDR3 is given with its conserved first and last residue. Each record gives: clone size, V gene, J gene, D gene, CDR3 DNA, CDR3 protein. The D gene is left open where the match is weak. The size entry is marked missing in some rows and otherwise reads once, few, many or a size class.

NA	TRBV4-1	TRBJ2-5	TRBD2	TGCGCCAGCAGCCAATTTACGATGGCGGGAGGGTCGGCAGGGACCCAGTACTTC	CASSQFTMAGGSAGTQYF
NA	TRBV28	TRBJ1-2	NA	TGTGCCAGCAGTCCACCGGGCTCCGTCGCCTATGGCTACACCTTC	CASSPPGSVAYGYTF
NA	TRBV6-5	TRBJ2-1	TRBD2	TGTGCCAGCAAGGCGCTAGCGGGAGAGTCCTACAATGAGCAGTTCTTC	CASKALAGESYNEQFF
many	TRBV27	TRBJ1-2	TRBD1	TGTGCCAGCCGGACAGGGGATGGCGGCTACACCTTC	CASRTGDGGYTF
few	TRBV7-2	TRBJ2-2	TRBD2	TGTGCCAGCTCACTCGCGGGAGCCGGAGACGGGGAGCTGTTTTTT	CASSLAGAGDGELFF
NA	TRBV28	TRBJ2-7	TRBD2	TGTGCCAGCACCTCAGGACTAGCGGAAAATATTACCTACGAGCAGTACTTC	CASTSGLAENITYEQYF
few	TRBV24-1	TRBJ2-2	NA	TGTGCCACCGGTGGTTCCGGGACGGTTAACACCGGGGAGCTGTTTTTT	CATGGSGTVNTGELFF
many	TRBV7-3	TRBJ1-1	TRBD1	TGTGCCAGCAGCGCGGGACAGGGAAGCACTGAAGCTTTCTTT	CASSAGQGSTEAFF
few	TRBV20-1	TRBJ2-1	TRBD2	TGCGGTGCTAGACCGGGACTAGCGGTCCGAGTGGGCTACAATGAGCAGTTCTTC	CGARPGLAVRVGYNEQFF
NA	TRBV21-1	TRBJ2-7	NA	TGTGCCAGGAAGCCAAGGACGGTCTGGGCCTACGAGCAGTACTTC	CARKPRTVWAYEQYF
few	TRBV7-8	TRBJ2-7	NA	TGTGCCAGCAGCCCGGACCGCCCTTTCCGTCCAGGCGAGCAGTACTTC	CASSPDRPFRPGEQYF
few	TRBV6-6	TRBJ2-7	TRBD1	TGTGCCAGCAGTTACACCGCGACAGGGACCTACGAGCAGTACTTC	CASSYTATGTYEQYF
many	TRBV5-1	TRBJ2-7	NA	TGCGCCAGCAGGTCCTCCTACGAGCAGTACTTC	CASRSSYEQYF
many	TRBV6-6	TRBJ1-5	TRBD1	TGTGCCAGCAGCCTGGGACAGGGGGGTCAGCCCCAGCATTTT	CASSLGQGGQPQHF
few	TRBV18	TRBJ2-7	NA	TGTGCCAGCTCACCCGCCTCAGGGTACGAGCAGTACTTC	CASSPASGYEQYF
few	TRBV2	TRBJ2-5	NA	TGTGCCAGCAGTGAGGGTTTAAACCAGTACTTC	CASSEGLNQYF
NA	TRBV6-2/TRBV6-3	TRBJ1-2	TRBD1	TGTGCCAGCAGCTACCCCGGGACAGCAGCTAACTATGGCTACACCTTC	CASSYPGTAANYGYTF
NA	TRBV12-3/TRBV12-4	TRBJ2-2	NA	TGTGCCAGCAGTCCTTCGCCGAGCGGTTGGTCCGGGGAGCTGTTTTTT	CASSPSPSGWSGELFF
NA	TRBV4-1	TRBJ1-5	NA	TGCGCCAGCAGCCAAGAGGGAGGGACACTAACCCATCAGCCCCAGCATTTT	CASSQEGGTLTHQPQHF
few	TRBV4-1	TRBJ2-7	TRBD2	TGCGCCAGCAGCCAAGAGGGGGGAGCGCTAGCGGGACACTACGAGCAGTACTTC	CASSQEGGALAGHYEQYF
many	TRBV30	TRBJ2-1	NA	TGTGCCTACCTGAGGAGCTCCTACAATGAGCAGTTCTTC	CAYLRSSYNEQFF
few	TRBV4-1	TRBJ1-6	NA	TGCGCCAGCAGCCAAGGATATGTCGTCTATAATTCACCCCTCCACTTT	CASSQGYVVYNSPLHF
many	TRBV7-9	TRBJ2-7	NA	TGTGCCAGCACCGGTTCCTACGAGCAGTACTTC	CASTGSYEQYF
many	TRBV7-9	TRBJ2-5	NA	TGTGCCAGCAGCTTTCGGTCAGGATGGGACGAGACCCAGTACTTC	CASSFRSGWDETQYF
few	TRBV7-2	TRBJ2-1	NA	TGTGCCAGCAGCCTGCGAATGGGGGATGAGCAGTTCTTC	CASSLRMGDEQFF
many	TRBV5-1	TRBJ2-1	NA	TGCGCCAGCAGCACGGACATCAGTTCCTACAATGAGCAGTTCTTC	CASSTDISSYNEQFF
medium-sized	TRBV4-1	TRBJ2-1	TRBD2	TGCGCCAGCAGCCAACTAGCGGGAGATGGCAATGAGCAGTTCTTC	CASSQLAGDGNEQFF
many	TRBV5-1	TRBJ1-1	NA	TGCGCCAGCAGCTTGGGACCTTTACGAGGGGCGTCTGAAGCTTTCTTT	CASSLGPLRGASEAFF
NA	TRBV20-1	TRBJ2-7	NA	TGCAGTGCTAGACCTCGTGAGTACGAGCAGTACTTC	CSARPREYEQYF
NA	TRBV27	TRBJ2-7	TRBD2	TGTGCCAGCAGGAGCGGGAACTACTACGGGCAGTACTTC	CASRSGNYYGQYF
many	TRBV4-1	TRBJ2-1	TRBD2	TGCGCCAGCAGCCAAACGGCGGGAGGATCCAATGAGCAGTTCTTC	CASSQTAGGSNEQFF
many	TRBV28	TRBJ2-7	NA	TGTGCCAGCAGCCCCGAGAGTTTCTCCTACGAGCAGTACTTC	CASSPESFSYEQYF
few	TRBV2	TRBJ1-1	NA	TGTGCCAGCAGTGAATTACGGGGAGGGAGTGAAGCTTTCTTT	CASSELRGGSEAFF
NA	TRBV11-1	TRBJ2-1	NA	TGTGCCAGCAGCCCTATAACAGGGAACCTTTACAATGAGCAGTTCTTC	CASSPITGNLYNEQFF
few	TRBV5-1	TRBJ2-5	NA	TGCGCCAGCAGCTTGGCAGCTTCAGGGGAGACCCAGTACTTC	CASSLAASGETQYF
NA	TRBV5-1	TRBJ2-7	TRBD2	TGCGCCAGCAGCCCGACACTAGCGGGAGTAGTTGAGCAGTACTTC	CASSPTLAGVVEQYF
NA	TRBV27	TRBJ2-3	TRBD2	TGTGCCAGCAGTTTTAGTAGCGGGAGGGCCCTCGGAGATACGCAGTATTTT	CASSFSSGRALGDTQYF
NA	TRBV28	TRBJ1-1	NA	TGTGCCAGCAGTTTAAGGGGGGCTTATTCTGAAGCTTTCTTT	CASSLRGAYSEAFF
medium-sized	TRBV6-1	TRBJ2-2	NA	TGTGCCAGCAGTGAAGCCAATTCTAGTCCGGAGCTGTTTTTT	CASSEANSSPELFF
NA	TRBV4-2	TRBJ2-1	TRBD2	TGTGCCAGCAGCCAGGATGGACTAGCGAGGAATGAGCAGTTCTTC	CASSQDGLARNEQFF
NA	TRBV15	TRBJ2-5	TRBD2	TGTGCCACCAGCAGGAGGGGAGGGAGTGCCCTCAAAGAGACCCAGTACTTC	CATSRRGGSALKETQYF
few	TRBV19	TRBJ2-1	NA	TGTGCCAGTAGTATAGAAGGGAGCTCCTACAATGAGCAGTTCTTC	CASSIEGSSYNEQFF
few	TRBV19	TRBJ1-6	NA	TGTGCCAGTAGTAGTTGGACGAGGGGGGCCTATTCACCCCTCCACTTT	CASSSWTRGAYSPLHF
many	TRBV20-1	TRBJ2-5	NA	TGCAGTGCGAGAGACCCGGCTAGGGAGACCCAGTACTTC	CSARDPARETQYF
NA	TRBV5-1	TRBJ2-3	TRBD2	TGCGCCAGCAGCTTGGATAGCGGGAGTCCCACAGATACGCAGTATTTT	CASSLDSGSPTDTQYF
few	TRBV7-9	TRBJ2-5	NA	TGTGCCAGCAGCCTACTCTGGGCCGGGGGTATAAGCGGGGAGACCCAGTACTTC	CASSLLWAGGISGETQYF
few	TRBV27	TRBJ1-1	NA	TGTGCCAGCAGTGAACAGACAATCACTGAAGCTTTCTTT	CASSEQTITEAFF
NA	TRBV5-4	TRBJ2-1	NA	TGTGCCAGCAGCTTCGGCGGGTTATACAATGAGCAGTTCTTC	CASSFGGLYNEQFF
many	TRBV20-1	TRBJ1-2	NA	TGCAGTGCTAGTCAGTCTAACTATGGCTACACCTTC	CSASQSNYGYTF
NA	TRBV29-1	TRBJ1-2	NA	TGCAGCGCCCTAGGCGGGGGGCGCGAGGTCTATGGCTACACCTTC	CSALGGGREVYGYTF
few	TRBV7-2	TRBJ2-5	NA	TGTGCCAGCAGCTTAGCAGAGACCCAGTACTTC	CASSLAETQYF
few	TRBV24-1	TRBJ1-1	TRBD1	TGTGCCACCAGTGACTCCGGGCAGGGGGTTGACACTGAAGCTTTCTTT	CATSDSGQGVDTEAFF
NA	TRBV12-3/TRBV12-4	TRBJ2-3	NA	TGTACCAGCAGTCACAGGGTCAGGACAGATACGCAGTATTTT	CTSSHRVRTDTQYF
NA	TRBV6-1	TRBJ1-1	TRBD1	TGTACCAGCAGCCCCCGGTATCGACAGGGTCAGATTGAAGCTTTCTTT	CTSSPRYRQGQIEAFF